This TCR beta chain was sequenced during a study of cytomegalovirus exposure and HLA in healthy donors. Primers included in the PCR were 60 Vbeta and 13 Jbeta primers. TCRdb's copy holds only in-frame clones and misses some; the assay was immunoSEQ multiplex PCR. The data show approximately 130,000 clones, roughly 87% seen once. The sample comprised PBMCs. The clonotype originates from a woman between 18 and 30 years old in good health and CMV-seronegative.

This CDR3 is CASSLEVSDTQYF. CDR3 nucleotides: TGTGCCAGCAGCTTAGAGGTATCAGATACGCAGTATTTT. The V call is TRBV7-3, the J call TRBJ2-3, with no clear D. V was cut by 2 bases and J by 4 bases, with 7 bases left in between. Looked up from germline, CDR1 is SGHTA and CDR2 is FQGTGA. The CDR3 length is 13 residues.